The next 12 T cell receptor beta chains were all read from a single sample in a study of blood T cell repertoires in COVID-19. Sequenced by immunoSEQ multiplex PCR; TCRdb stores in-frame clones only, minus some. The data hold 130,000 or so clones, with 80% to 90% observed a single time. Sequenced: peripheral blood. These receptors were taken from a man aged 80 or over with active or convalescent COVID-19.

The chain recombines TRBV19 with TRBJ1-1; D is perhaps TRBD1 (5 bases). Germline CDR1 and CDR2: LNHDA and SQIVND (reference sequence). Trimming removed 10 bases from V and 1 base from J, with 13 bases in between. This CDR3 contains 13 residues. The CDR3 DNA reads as TGTGCCACCACAGGTCCAGGGAACACTGAAGCTTTCTTT. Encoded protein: CATTGPGNTEAFF.

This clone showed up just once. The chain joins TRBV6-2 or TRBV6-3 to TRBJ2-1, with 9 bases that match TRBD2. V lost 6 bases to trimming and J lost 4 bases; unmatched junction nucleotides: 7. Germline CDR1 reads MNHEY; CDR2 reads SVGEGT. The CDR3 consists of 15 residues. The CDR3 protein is CASSPLAGSYNEQFF. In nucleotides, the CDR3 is TGTGCCAGCAGCCCCCTAGCGGGGTCTTACAATGAGCAGTTCTTC.

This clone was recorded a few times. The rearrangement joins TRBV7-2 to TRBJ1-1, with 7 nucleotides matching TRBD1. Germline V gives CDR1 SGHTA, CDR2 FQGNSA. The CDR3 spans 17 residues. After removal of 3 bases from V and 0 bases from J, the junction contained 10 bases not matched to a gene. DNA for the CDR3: TGTGCCAGCAGCTTCCCCTTGACAGGGAAAATGAACACTGAAGCTTTCTTT. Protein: CASSFPLTGKMNTEAFF.

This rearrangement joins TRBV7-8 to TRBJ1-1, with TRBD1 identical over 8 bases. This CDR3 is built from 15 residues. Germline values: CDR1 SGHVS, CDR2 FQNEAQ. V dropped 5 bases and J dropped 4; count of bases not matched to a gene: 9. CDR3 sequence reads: CASSQTGERGTEAFF. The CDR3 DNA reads TGTGCCAGCAGCCAGACAGGGGAGAGGGGCACTGAAGCTTTCTTT.

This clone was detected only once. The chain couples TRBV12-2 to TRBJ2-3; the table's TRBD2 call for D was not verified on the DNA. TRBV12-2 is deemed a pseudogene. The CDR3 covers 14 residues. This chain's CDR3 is CASRFRDYLDTQYF. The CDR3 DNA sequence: TGTGCAAGTCGCTTCCGGGACTACCTAGATACGCAGTATTTT.

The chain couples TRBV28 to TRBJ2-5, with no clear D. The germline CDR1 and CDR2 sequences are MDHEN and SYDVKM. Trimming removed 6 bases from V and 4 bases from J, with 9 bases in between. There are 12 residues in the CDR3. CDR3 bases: TGTGCCAGCAGCGCGGTCAGAGAGACCCAGTACTTC. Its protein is CASSAVRETQYF.

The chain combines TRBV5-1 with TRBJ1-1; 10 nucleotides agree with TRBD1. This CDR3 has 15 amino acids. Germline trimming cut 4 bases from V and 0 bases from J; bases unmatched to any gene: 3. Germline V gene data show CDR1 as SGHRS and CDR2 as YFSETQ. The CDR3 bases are TGCGCCAGCAGCCCGGGACAGGGGATGAACACTGAAGCTTTCTTT. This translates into CASSPGQGMNTEAFF.

The CDR3 reads CASSLHGWTGGYGYTF. The CDR3 DNA reads TGTGCCAGCAGTTTACATGGATGGACAGGCGGTTATGGCTACACCTTC. The rearrangement uses TRBV28 and TRBJ1-2; TRBD1 aligns across 7 bases. The CDR3 consists of 16 residues. V lost 2 bases, J lost 5 bases, and 11 bases stayed unmatched. CDR1 and CDR2 from the germline V gene are MDHEN and SYDVKM.

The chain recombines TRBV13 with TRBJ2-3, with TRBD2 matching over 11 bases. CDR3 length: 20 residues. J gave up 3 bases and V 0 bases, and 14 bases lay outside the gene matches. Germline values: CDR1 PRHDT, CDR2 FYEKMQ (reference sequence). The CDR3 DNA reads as TGTGCCAGCAGCTTAGGTCCCCCTACTAGCGGGGGAATCTTTACAGATACGCAGTATTTT. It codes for CASSLGPPTSGGIFTDTQYF.

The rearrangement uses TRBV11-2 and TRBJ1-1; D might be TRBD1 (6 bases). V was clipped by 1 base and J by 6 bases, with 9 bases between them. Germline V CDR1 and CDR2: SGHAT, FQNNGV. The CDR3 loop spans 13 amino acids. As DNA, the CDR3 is TGTGCCAGCAGCTTAGGGTCAGGGGCTGAAGCTTTCTTT. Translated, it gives CASSLGSGAEAFF.

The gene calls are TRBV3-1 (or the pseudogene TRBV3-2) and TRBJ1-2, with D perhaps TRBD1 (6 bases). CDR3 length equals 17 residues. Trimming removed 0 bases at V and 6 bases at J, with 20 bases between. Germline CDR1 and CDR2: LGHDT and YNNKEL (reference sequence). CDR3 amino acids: CASSQDRRGPLRDGYTF. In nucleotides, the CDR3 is TGTGCCAGCAGCCAAGATCGGCGGGGGCCATTGAGGGATGGCTACACCTTC.

The CDR3 coding sequence is TGTGCCAGCTCACGCGGACAGGGGGCATCTGGGGCCAACGTCCTGACTTTC. Its translation is CASSRGQGASGANVLTF. V is TRBV18 and J is TRBJ2-6; 11 positions agree with TRBD1. With V trimmed by 4 bases and J by 1 base, 3 bases remained unmatched. Germline V gives CDR1 KGHSH, CDR2 LQKENI. The CDR3 length is 17 residues.